The TCR beta chain under discussion was sequenced for a study of blood T cell repertoires in COVID-19. Study-level background: In each case, the material was cDNA or gDNA derived from T cells, B-cell-depleted T cells, or PBMCs.

Original processing methods: Amplification with reference gene primers provided the estimates of nucleated cell counts. Profiling relied on immunoSEQ multiplex PCR, and the TCRdb table lists in-frame clones only, not all of them. For V, J and clone size, that table is used; D and trimming come from the DNA. The sample includes about 220,000 clones, approximately 80% of them seen just once. Germline V gene data show CDR1 as GTSNPN and CDR2 as SVGIG (reference sequence). Trimming at V came to 5 bases and at J to 7 bases, leaving 2 bases not matched to a gene. The CDR3 spans 12 residues. The sample holds a few counts of this clone.

The source material was peripheral blood. The chain links TRBV30 to TRBJ1-6; TRBD1 matches 7 bases. The receptor was derived from a man younger than 40 with active or convalescent COVID-19. The CDR3 coding sequence is TGTGCCTGGGACAGGGCGAATTCACCCCTCCACTTT. Amino acids: CAWDRANSPLHF.